The TCR beta chain described here comes from a study of cytomegalovirus exposure and HLA in healthy donors. Notes on the study in general: An analysis was carried out at a later point. It showed that HLA-associated TCR beta chains were more clonally expanded than equally common non-associated chains. Rarity characterized most TCR sequences, yet some public TCRs appeared in many donors. The likely origin of a cluster of highly shared sequence variants was a sequencing artifact. Analysis performed later found over 15,000 TCR beta sequences associated with HLA alleles at 0.05 false discovery rate.

In the case of this clone: What it binds is not known.

V was clipped by 0 bases and J by 4 bases, with 5 bases between them. The CDR3 consists of 13 residues. Germline CDR1 reads SGHRS; CDR2 reads YFSETQ. Primers included in the PCR were 60 Vbeta and 13 Jbeta primers. Libraries were prepared by immunoSEQ multiplex PCR; TCRdb keeps only in-frame clonotypes and omits some of them. The sample yields under 200,000 clones, approximately 83% seen once. The J gene is TRBJ1-3, the V gene TRBV5-1; D is unresolved. Sequencing was carried out using PBMCs. This clonotype was obtained from a man in his late teens or twenties in good health and CMV-seropositive. In DNA, the CDR3 is TGCGCCAGCAGCTTGGGAGGGGGAAACACCATATATTTT. It specifies CASSLGGGNTIYF.